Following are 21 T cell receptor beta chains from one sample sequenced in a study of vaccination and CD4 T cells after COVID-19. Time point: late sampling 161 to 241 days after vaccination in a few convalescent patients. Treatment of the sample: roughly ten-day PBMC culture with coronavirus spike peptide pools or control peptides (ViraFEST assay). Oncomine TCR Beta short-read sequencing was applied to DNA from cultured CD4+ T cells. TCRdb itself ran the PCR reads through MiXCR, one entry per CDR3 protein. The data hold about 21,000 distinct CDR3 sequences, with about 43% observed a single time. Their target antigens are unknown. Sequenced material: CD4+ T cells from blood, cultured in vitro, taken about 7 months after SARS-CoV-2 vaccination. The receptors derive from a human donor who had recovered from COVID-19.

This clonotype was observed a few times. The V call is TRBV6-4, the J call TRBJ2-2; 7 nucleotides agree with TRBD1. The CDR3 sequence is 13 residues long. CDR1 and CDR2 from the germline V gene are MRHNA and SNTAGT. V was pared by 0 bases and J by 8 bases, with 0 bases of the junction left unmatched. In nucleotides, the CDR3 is TGTGCCAGCAGTGACTCGGACAGGGGGGAGCTGTTTTTT. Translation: CASSDSDRGELFF.

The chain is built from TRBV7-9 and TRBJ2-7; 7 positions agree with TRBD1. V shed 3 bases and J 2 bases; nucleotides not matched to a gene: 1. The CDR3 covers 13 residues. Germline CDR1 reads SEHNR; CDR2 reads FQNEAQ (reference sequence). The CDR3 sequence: CASSFDRAYEQYF. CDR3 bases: TGTGCCAGCAGCTTTGACAGGGCCTACGAGCAGTACTTC.

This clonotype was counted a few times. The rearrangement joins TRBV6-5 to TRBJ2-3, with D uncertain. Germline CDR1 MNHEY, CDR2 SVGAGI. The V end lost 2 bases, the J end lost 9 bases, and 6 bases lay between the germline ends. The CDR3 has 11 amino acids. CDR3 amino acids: CASSYDSTQYF. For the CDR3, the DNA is TGTGCCAGCAGTTACGACTCCACGCAGTATTTT.

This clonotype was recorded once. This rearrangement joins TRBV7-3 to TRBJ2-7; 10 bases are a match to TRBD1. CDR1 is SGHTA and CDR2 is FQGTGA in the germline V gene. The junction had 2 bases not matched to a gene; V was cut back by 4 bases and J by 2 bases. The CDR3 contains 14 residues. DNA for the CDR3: TGTGCCAGCAGCTCAGGACAGGGGGCCTACGAGCAGTACTTC. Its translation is CASSSGQGAYEQYF.

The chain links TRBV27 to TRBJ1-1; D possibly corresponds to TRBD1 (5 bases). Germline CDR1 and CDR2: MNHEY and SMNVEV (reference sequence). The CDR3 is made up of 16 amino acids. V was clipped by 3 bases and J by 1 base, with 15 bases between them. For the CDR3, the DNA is TGTGCCAGCAGTTTTTCCGGACACCGGCAGAACACTGAAGCTTTCTTT. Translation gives CASSFSGHRQNTEAFF.

The CDR3 DNA follows: TGCAGTGCTAGAGAGGCTAGTCTTTACGAGCAGTACTTC. Translating gives CSAREASLYEQYF. The chain employs TRBV20-1 and TRBJ2-7; D unresolved. The V gene lost 0 bases and the J gene lost 4 bases, with 10 bases spanning the gap. Germline lookup yields CDR1 DFQATT and CDR2 SNEGSKA (reference sequence). This CDR3 has 13 amino acids.

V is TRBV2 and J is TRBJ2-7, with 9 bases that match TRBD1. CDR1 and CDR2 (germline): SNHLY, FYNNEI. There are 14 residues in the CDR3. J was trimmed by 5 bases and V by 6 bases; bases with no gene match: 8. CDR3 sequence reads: CASSAGTGLDEQYF. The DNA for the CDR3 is TGTGCCAGCAGCGCCGGGACAGGGCTCGACGAGCAGTACTTC.

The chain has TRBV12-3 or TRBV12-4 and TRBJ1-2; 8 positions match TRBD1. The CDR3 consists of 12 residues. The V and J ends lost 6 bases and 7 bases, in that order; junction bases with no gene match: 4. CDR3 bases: TGTGCCAGCAGCCAACAGGGGGGTGGCTACACCTTC. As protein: CASSQQGGGYTF.

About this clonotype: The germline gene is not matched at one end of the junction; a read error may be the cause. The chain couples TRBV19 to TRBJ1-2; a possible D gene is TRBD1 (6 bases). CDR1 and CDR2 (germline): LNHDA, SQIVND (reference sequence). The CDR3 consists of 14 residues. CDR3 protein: CVSSVDRWNYGYTF. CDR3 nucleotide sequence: TGTGTCAGTAGTGTTGACAGGTGGAACTATGGCTACACCTTC.

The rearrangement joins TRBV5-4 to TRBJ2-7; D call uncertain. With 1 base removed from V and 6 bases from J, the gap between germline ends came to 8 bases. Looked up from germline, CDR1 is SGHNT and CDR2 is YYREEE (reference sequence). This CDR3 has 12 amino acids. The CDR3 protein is CASSLRSAEQYF. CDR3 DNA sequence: TGTGCCAGCAGCTTGAGGAGCGCCGAGCAGTACTTC.

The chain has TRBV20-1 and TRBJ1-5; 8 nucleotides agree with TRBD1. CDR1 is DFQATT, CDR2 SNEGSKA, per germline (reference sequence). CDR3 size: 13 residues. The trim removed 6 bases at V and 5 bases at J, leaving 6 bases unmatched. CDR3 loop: CSAGGQVDQPQHF. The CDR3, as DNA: TGCAGTGCGGGGGGACAGGTCGATCAGCCCCAGCATTTT.

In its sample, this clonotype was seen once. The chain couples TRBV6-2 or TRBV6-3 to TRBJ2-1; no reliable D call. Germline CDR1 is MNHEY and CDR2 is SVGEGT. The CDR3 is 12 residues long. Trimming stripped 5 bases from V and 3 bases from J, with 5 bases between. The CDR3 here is CASSKIYNEQFF. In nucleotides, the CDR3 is TGTGCCAGCAGTAAGATCTACAATGAGCAGTTCTTC.

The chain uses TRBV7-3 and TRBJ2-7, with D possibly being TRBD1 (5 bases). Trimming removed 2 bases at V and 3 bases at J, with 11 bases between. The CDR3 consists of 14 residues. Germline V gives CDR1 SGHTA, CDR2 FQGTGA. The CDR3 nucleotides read TGTGCCAGCAGCTTAGACAGTAACAACTACGAGCAGTACTTC. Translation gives CASSLDSNNYEQYF.

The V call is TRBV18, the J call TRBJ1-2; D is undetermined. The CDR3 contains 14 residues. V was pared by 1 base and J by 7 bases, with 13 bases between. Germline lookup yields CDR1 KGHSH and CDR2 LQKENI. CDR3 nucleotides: TGTGCCAGCTCACCACGGGCAGAGAGAAGTGGCTACACCTTC. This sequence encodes CASSPRAERSGYTF.

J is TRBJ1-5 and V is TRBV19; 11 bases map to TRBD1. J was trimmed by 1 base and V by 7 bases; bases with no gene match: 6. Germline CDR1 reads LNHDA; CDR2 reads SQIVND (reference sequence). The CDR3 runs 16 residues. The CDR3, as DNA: TGTGCCAGTACGGACAGGGGGCTAGGAAGCAATCAGCCCCAGCATTTT. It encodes CASTDRGLGSNQPQHF. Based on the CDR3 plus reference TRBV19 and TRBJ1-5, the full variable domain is DGGITQSPKYLFRKEGQNVTLSCEQNLNHDAMYWYRQDPGQGLRLIYYSQIVNDFQKGDIAEGYSVSREKKESFPLTVTSAQKNPTAFYLCASTDRGLGSNQPQHFGDGTRLSIL.

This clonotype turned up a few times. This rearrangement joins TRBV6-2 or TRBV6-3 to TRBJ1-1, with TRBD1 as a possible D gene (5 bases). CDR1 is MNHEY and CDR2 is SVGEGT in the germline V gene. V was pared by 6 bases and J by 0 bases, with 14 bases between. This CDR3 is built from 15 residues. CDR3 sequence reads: CASSLIGAVNTEAFF. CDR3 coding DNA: TGTGCCAGCAGCCTAATCGGGGCTGTGAACACTGAAGCTTTCTTT.

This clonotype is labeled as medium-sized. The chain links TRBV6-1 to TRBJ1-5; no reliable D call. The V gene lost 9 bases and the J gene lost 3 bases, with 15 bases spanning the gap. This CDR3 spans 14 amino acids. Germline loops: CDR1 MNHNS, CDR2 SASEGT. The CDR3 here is CASTSSGNNQPQHF. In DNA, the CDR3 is TGTGCCAGTACTTCATCGGGGAACAATCAGCCCCAGCATTTT.

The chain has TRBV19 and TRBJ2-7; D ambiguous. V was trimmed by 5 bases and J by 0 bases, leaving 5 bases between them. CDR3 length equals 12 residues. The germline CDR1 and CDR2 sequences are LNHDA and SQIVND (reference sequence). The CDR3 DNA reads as TGTGCCAGTAGTGACACCTCCTACGAGCAGTACTTC. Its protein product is CASSDTSYEQYF.

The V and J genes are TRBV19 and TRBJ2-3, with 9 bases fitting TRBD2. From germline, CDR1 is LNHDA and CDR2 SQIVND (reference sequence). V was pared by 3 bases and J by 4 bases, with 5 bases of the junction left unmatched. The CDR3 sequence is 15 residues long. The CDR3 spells CASSMREGLSDTQYF. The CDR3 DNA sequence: TGTGCCAGTAGTATGCGGGAGGGCCTGTCAGATACGCAGTATTTT.

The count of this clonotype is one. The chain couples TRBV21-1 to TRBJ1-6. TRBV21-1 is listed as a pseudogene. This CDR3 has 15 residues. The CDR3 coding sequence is TGTGCCAGCAGCAAAGCCTTTTTTCGTGATTCACCCCTCCACTTT. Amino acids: CASSKAFFRDSPLHF.

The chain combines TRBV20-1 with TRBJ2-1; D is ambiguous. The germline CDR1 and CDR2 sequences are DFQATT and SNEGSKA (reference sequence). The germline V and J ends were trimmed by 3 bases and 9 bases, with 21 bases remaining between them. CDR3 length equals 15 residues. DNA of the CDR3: TGCAGTGCTAGGTTGGGCGGAGCCTTAATGGGTGAGCAGTTCTTC. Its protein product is CSARLGGALMGEQFF.